Listed below are T cell receptor beta chains from one sample, sequenced in a study of beta chain features in type 1 diabetes. Some clones are missing from TCRdb's copy, which holds only in-frame ones; the method was immunoSEQ multiplex PCR. The data hold under 400,000 clones, with 10% to 15% observed a single time. Specimen: naive CD4+ T cells from blood. The receptors here all came from a man aged 18 to 30 in good health. Each CDR3 is given with its conserved first and last residue. D genes are given only for firm matches. The listing skips clone size in some rows; elsewhere it reads once, few, many or a size class.

V: TRBV4-3
size: few
J: TRBJ2-1
D: -
DNA: TGCGCCAGCAGCCAAGATGTCAACTCCTACAATGAGCAGTTCTTC
CDR3: CASSQDVNSYNEQFF

V: TRBV7-3
size: -
J: TRBJ2-7
D: -
DNA: TGTGCCAGCAGCGTATCAGGGGGGTCCTCCTACGAGCAGTACTTC
CDR3: CASSVSGGSSYEQYF

V: TRBV5-4
size: -
J: TRBJ1-6
D: TRBD1
DNA: TGTGCCAGCAGCCCGGGACAGACCTCCTATAATTCACCCCTCCACTTT
CDR3: CASSPGQTSYNSPLHF

V: TRBV5-4
size: few
J: TRBJ2-5
D: -
DNA: TGTGCCAGCAGCTTGGTCTCCGCCGGGGAGACCCAGTACTTC
CDR3: CASSLVSAGETQYF

V: TRBV6-5
size: -
J: TRBJ1-5
D: -
DNA: TGTGCCACCGTGATGGGACTTGGCCCGCCCCAGCATTTT
CDR3: CATVMGLGPPQHF

V: TRBV4-2
size: -
J: TRBJ2-1
D: -
DNA: TGTGCCAGCAGCTTCGAGGTCCTGGATGACAATGAGCAGTTCTTC
CDR3: CASSFEVLDDNEQFF

V: TRBV28
size: few
J: TRBJ2-4
D: TRBD1
DNA: TGTGCCAGCGCCTTAGGCGGGACAGGGGGCTGGAACATTCAGTACTTC
CDR3: CASALGGTGGWNIQYF

V: TRBV6-6
size: -
J: TRBJ2-7
D: TRBD2
DNA: TGTGCCAGCAGCGTGGGAGGGGAGCAGTACTTC
CDR3: CASSVGGEQYF

V: TRBV18
size: -
J: TRBJ2-7
D: -
DNA: TGTGCCAGTTCATTAGAGTCCTACGAGCAGTACTTC
CDR3: CASSLESYEQYF

V: TRBV5-1
size: -
J: TRBJ1-5
D: -
DNA: TGCGCCAGCAGCCGGCAGGGTCCCCAGCCCCAGCATTTT
CDR3: CASSRQGPQPQHF

V: TRBV19
size: -
J: TRBJ2-6
D: TRBD1
DNA: TGTGCCAGTAGTAAACTAGGGACAGGGGGCTTTGGGGCCAACGTCCTGACTTTC
CDR3: CASSKLGTGGFGANVLTF

V: TRBV25-1
size: few
J: TRBJ2-1
D: TRBD2
DNA: TGTGCCAGCAGTGGACCCCCCGGGACTAGCGTGCGGAATGAGCAGTTCTTC
CDR3: CASSGPPGTSVRNEQFF

V: TRBV4-3
size: few
J: TRBJ2-7
D: TRBD2
DNA: TGCGCCAGCAGCCAAGCCATGGCTAGCGGGATCTACGAGCAGTACTTC
CDR3: CASSQAMASGIYEQYF

V: TRBV5-5
size: few
J: TRBJ2-1
D: -
DNA: TGTGCCAGCAGCTACGGGACTGGGGCGGGGGAGCAGTTCTTC
CDR3: CASSYGTGAGEQFF

V: TRBV10-3
size: -
J: TRBJ2-7
D: TRBD1
DNA: TGTGCCATCAGTGGACAGGGGAAGGACGAGCAGTACTTC
CDR3: CAISGQGKDEQYF

V: TRBV29-1
size: -
J: TRBJ1-1
D: -
DNA: TGCAGCGTTGGAGCGAACACTGAAGCTTTCTTT
CDR3: CSVGANTEAFF

V: TRBV28
size: few
J: TRBJ1-2
D: TRBD1
DNA: TGTGCCAGCAGCTCTGGACAGGGAGGCGGCTACACCTTC
CDR3: CASSSGQGGGYTF

V: TRBV30
size: few
J: TRBJ2-4
D: TRBD2
DNA: TGTGCCTGGAGTGTACACGGTAGCGGGGACATTCAGTACTTC
CDR3: CAWSVHGSGDIQYF

V: TRBV7-2
size: few
J: TRBJ2-7
D: TRBD1
DNA: TGTGCCAGCAGCTTAGCGCAGGGGGCACCCCACGAGCAGTACTTC
CDR3: CASSLAQGAPHEQYF

V: TRBV28
size: few
J: TRBJ2-7
D: -
DNA: TGTGCCAGCTTGGGCAGCTCCTACGAGCAGTACTTC
CDR3: CASLGSSYEQYF

V: TRBV4-1
size: -
J: TRBJ1-6
D: -
DNA: TGTGCCAGCAGCCAAGAACGGGGAGGCTCACCCCTCCACTTT
CDR3: CASSQERGGSPLHF

V: TRBV28
size: few
J: TRBJ2-1
D: -
DNA: TGTGCCAGCAGTTTGGAGGAAGAGCAGTTCTTC
CDR3: CASSLEEEQFF

V: TRBV5-4
size: -
J: TRBJ2-7
D: -
DNA: TGTGCCAGCAGCCCCAGGCGGGATTCCTCCTACGAGCAGTACTTC
CDR3: CASSPRRDSSYEQYF

V: TRBV28
size: few
J: TRBJ1-6
D: -
DNA: TGTGCCAGCAGTCCGCTAAGGACTCATTCACCCCTCCACTTT
CDR3: CASSPLRTHSPLHF

V: TRBV7-2
size: -
J: TRBJ2-6
D: -
DNA: TGTGCCAGCAGCTTACACAGGGCTGGGGCCAACGTCCTGACTTTC
CDR3: CASSLHRAGANVLTF

V: TRBV19
size: few
J: TRBJ2-6
D: TRBD1
DNA: TGTGCCACCCGGGACAGCGCTGGTGGGGCCAACGTCCTGACTTTC
CDR3: CATRDSAGGANVLTF

V: TRBV7-9
size: -
J: TRBJ2-5
D: -
DNA: TGTGCCAGCAGCTTAAGGGGGACCGACCAAGAGACCCAGTACTTC
CDR3: CASSLRGTDQETQYF

V: TRBV30
size: -
J: TRBJ2-3
D: -
DNA: TGTGCCTGGAGTGCCGACAAGAATTACCCTATCCAGTATTTT
CDR3: CAWSADKNYPIQYF

V: TRBV5-6
size: few
J: TRBJ2-7
D: TRBD1
DNA: TGTGCCAGCAGCTTGCTCAACAGGGGCTACGAGCAGTACTTC
CDR3: CASSLLNRGYEQYF

V: TRBV5-4
size: -
J: TRBJ1-4
D: TRBD1
DNA: TGTGCCAGCAGCCCGACGACAGGGGGTAATGAAAAACTGTTTTTT
CDR3: CASSPTTGGNEKLFF

V: TRBV19
size: -
J: TRBJ2-1
D: -
DNA: TGTGCCAGTAGTACCGGGAGCTCCTACAATGAGCAGTTCTTC
CDR3: CASSTGSSYNEQFF

V: TRBV28
size: -
J: TRBJ2-3
D: TRBD2
DNA: TGTGCCAGCAGTGGGGAGTTCGGGACTACCCTGGGAAATACGCAGTATTTT
CDR3: CASSGEFGTTLGNTQYF

V: TRBV11-2
size: few
J: TRBJ1-2
D: TRBD1
DNA: TGTGCCAGCAGCTTGATCCGGGACAGGCGGTACTATGGCTACACCTTC
CDR3: CASSLIRDRRYYGYTF

V: TRBV9
size: few
J: TRBJ1-2
D: TRBD1
DNA: TGTGCCAGCAGCGTCACAGGGGTCTATGGCTACACCTTC
CDR3: CASSVTGVYGYTF

V: TRBV5-1
size: -
J: TRBJ1-1
D: TRBD1
DNA: TGCGCCAGCAGCACCGACAGGGCCGCAGCGGCTTTCTTT
CDR3: CASSTDRAAAAFF

V: TRBV5-1
size: few
J: TRBJ2-7
D: -
DNA: TGCGCCAGCAGCCTCGCCCCGTCTACCATAAGTTCCTACGAGCAGTACTTC
CDR3: CASSLAPSTISSYEQYF

V: TRBV7-2
size: few
J: TRBJ2-3
D: TRBD2
DNA: TGTGCCAGCAGCTTAGAGCCAGCGGGGTCAGATACGCAGTATTTT
CDR3: CASSLEPAGSDTQYF

V: TRBV5-1
size: -
J: TRBJ1-4
D: -
DNA: TGCGCCAGCAGCTTGGCAGGGATTAATGAAAAACTGTTTTTT
CDR3: CASSLAGINEKLFF

V: TRBV18
size: few
J: TRBJ2-1
D: TRBD1
DNA: TGTGCCAGCTCACCTGACAGGGACAATGAGCAGTTCTTC
CDR3: CASSPDRDNEQFF

V: TRBV6-1
size: -
J: TRBJ1-2
D: TRBD1
DNA: TGTGCCACGAAGACAGGGTTGGACTATGGCTACACCTTC
CDR3: CATKTGLDYGYTF

V: TRBV19
size: few
J: TRBJ2-1
D: -
DNA: TGTGCCAGTAGTATTCCGCCAGACAATGAGCAGTTCTTC
CDR3: CASSIPPDNEQFF

V: TRBV9
size: -
J: TRBJ2-3
D: -
DNA: TGTGCCAGCAGCGTTAGTGTCGGCGGAAGCACAGATACGCAGTATTTT
CDR3: CASSVSVGGSTDTQYF

V: TRBV19
size: few
J: TRBJ1-6
D: -
DNA: TGTGCCAGTAGCCCGATTGATCGGCCCCTCCACTTT
CDR3: CASSPIDRPLHF

V: TRBV5-1
size: few
J: TRBJ1-2
D: -
DNA: TGCGCCAGCAGCTTGGGACAGGCGAACTATGGCTACACCTTC
CDR3: CASSLGQANYGYTF

V: TRBV18
size: -
J: TRBJ1-1
D: TRBD1
DNA: TGTGCCAGCTCAGGACAGGGGGCTACCACTGAAGCTTTCTTT
CDR3: CASSGQGATTEAFF

V: TRBV5-4
size: -
J: TRBJ2-1
D: -
DNA: TGTGCCAGCAGCTTGGATCAGGCGGGGATGGGTGAGCAGTTCTTC
CDR3: CASSLDQAGMGEQFF

V: TRBV6-5
size: few
J: TRBJ1-6
D: TRBD1
DNA: TGTGCCAGCAGAACAGGGGTTGATAATTCACCCCTCCACTTT
CDR3: CASRTGVDNSPLHF

V: TRBV2
size: -
J: TRBJ2-2
D: TRBD2
DNA: TGTGCCAGCAGTTCTCGGGTAGCGGGGTACACCGGGGAGCTGTTTTTT
CDR3: CASSSRVAGYTGELFF

V: TRBV29-1
size: -
J: TRBJ2-3
D: TRBD1
DNA: TGCAGCGTTGACGGACAGGGGGCAGGAGGTACAGATACGCAGTATTTT
CDR3: CSVDGQGAGGTDTQYF

V: TRBV14
size: -
J: TRBJ2-1
D: TRBD2
DNA: TGTGCCAGCAGCCAAGGGAACCTAGCGGTAGACAATGAGCAGTTCTTC
CDR3: CASSQGNLAVDNEQFF

V: TRBV18
size: few
J: TRBJ2-2
D: -
DNA: TGTGCCAGCTCACAGAGCACCGGGGAGCTGTTTTTT
CDR3: CASSQSTGELFF

V: TRBV6-1
size: few
J: TRBJ2-1
D: -
DNA: TGTGCCAGCAAGGCTAGCTATAATGAGCAGTTCTTC
CDR3: CASKASYNEQFF

V: TRBV14
size: -
J: TRBJ2-7
D: TRBD2
DNA: TGTGCCAGCAGCCCCGGACTAGGAATCTACGAGCAGTACTTC
CDR3: CASSPGLGIYEQYF